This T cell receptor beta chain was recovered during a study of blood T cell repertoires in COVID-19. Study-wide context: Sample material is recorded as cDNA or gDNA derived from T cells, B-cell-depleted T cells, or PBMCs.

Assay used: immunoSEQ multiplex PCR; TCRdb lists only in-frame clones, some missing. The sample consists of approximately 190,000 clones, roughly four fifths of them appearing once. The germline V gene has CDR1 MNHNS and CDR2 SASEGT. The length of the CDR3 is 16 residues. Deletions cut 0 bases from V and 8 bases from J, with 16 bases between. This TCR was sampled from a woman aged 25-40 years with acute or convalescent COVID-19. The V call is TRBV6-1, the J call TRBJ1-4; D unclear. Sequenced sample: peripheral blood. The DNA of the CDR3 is TGTGCCAGCAGTGAAGCAGTTGGGAGGGTAGAGGAAAAACTGTTTTTT. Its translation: CASSEAVGRVEEKLFF.